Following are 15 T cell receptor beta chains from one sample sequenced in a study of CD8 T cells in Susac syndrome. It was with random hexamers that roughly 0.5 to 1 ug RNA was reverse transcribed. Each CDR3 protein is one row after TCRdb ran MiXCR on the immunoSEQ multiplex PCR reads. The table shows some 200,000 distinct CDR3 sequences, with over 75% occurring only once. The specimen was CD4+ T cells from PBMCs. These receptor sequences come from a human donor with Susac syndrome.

The CDR3 sequence: CASSFRGTSGYNEQFF. CDR3 in DNA: TGTGCCAGCAGTTTCCGTGGGACTAGCGGTTACAATGAGCAGTTCTTC. The J gene is TRBJ2-1, the V gene TRBV28, with TRBD2 identical over 11 bases. CDR1 MDHEN and CDR2 SYDVKM come from the germline V gene. After removal of 3 bases from V and 4 bases from J, the junction contained 5 bases not matched to a gene. The CDR3 has 16 amino acids.

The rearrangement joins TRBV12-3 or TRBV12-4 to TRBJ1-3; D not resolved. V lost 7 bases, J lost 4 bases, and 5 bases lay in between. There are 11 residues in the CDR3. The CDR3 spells CASKLGNTIYF. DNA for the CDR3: TGTGCCAGCAAATTGGGAAACACCATATATTTT.

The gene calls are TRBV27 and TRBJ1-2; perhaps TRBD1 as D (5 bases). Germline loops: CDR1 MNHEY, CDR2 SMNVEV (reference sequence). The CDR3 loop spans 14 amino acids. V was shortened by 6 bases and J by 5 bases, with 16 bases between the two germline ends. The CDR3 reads CASSMIREWYGYTF. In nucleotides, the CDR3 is TGTGCCAGCAGCATGATCAGGGAGTGGTATGGCTACACCTTC.

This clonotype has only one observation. CDR3 sequence: CASSPGQGVYNEQFF. The CDR3 nucleotides are TGTGCCAGCAGTCCGGGACAGGGGGTCTACAATGAGCAGTTCTTC. This chain links TRBV25-1 with TRBJ2-1; TRBD1 matches at 11 bases. The length of the CDR3 is 15 residues. The J segment lost 3 bases and the V segment lost 5 bases, leaving 3 bases of the junction unmatched. Germline CDR1 MGHDK, CDR2 SYGVNS.

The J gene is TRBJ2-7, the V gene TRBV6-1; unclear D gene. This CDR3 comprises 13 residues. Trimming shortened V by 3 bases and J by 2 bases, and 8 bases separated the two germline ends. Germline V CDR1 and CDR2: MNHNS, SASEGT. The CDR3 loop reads CASSETVTYEQYF. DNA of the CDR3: TGTGCCAGCAGTGAGACGGTAACCTACGAGCAGTACTTC.

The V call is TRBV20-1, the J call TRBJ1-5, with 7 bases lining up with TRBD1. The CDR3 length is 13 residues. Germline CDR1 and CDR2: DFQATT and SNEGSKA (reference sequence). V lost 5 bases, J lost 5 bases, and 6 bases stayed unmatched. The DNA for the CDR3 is TGCAGTGCTTACAGGGGAGACGATCAGCCCCAGCATTTT. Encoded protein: CSAYRGDDQPQHF.

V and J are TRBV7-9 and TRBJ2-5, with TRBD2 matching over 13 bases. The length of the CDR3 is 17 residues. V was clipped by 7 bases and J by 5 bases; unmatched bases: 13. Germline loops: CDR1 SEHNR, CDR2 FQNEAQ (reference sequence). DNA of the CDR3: TGTGCCAGCACCGGTTGGACTAGCGGGAGAGTCGAGGAGACCCAGTACTTC. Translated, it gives CASTGWTSGRVEETQYF.

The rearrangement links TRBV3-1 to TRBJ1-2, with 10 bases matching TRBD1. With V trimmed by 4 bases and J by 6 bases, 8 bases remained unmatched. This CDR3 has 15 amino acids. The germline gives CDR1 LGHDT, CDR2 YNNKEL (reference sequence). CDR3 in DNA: TGTGCCAGCAGCCGGATTTCGACAGGGGGCAATGGCTACACCTTC. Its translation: CASSRISTGGNGYTF. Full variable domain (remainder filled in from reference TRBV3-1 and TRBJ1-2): DTAVSQTPKYLVTQMGNDKSIKCEQNLGHDTMYWYKQDSKKFLKIMFSYNNKELIINETVPNRFSPKSPDKAHLNLHINSLELGDSAVYFCASSRISTGGNGYTFGSGTRLTVV.

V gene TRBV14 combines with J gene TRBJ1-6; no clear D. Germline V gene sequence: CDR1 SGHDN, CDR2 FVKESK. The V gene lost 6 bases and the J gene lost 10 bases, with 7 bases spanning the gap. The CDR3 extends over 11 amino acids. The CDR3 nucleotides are TGTGCCAGCAGACCCAGCTCACCCCTCCACTTT. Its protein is CASRPSSPLHF.

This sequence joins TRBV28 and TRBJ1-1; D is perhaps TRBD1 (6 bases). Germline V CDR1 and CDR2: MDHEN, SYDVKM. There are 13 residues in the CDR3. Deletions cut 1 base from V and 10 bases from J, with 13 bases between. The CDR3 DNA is TGTGCCAGCAGTTTATTGGATCAGGGGATAGCTTTCTTT. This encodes CASSLLDQGIAFF.

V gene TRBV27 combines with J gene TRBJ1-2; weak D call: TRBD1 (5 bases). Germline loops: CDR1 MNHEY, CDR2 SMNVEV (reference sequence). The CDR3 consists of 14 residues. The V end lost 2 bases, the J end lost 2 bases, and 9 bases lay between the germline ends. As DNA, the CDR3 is TGTGCCAGCAGTTTAATTGGGGACAACTATGGCTACACCTTC. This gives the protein CASSLIGDNYGYTF.

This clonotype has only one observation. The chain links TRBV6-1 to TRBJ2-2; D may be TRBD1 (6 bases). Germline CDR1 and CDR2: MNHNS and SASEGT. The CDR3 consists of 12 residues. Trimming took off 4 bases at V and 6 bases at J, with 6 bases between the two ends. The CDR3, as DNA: TGTGCCAGCAGTGCAGGGGCCGGGGAGCTGTTTTTT. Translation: CASSAGAGELFF.

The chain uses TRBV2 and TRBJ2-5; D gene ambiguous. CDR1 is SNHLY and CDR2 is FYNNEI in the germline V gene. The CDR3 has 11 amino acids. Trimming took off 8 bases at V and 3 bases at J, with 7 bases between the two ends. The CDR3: CASLREETQYF. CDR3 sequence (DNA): TGTGCCAGCTTAAGGGAAGAGACCCAGTACTTC.

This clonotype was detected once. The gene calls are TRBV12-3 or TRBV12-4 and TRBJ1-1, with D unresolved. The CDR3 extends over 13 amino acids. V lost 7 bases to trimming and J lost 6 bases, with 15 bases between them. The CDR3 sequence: CASTQTGAPEAFF. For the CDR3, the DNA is TGTGCCAGCACTCAGACTGGCGCCCCTGAAGCTTTCTTT.

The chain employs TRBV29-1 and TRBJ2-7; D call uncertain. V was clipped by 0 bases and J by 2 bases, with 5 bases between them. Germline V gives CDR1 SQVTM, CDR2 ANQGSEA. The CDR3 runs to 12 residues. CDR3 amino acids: CSVEDGTYEQYF. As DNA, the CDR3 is TGCAGCGTTGAAGACGGCACCTACGAGCAGTACTTC.